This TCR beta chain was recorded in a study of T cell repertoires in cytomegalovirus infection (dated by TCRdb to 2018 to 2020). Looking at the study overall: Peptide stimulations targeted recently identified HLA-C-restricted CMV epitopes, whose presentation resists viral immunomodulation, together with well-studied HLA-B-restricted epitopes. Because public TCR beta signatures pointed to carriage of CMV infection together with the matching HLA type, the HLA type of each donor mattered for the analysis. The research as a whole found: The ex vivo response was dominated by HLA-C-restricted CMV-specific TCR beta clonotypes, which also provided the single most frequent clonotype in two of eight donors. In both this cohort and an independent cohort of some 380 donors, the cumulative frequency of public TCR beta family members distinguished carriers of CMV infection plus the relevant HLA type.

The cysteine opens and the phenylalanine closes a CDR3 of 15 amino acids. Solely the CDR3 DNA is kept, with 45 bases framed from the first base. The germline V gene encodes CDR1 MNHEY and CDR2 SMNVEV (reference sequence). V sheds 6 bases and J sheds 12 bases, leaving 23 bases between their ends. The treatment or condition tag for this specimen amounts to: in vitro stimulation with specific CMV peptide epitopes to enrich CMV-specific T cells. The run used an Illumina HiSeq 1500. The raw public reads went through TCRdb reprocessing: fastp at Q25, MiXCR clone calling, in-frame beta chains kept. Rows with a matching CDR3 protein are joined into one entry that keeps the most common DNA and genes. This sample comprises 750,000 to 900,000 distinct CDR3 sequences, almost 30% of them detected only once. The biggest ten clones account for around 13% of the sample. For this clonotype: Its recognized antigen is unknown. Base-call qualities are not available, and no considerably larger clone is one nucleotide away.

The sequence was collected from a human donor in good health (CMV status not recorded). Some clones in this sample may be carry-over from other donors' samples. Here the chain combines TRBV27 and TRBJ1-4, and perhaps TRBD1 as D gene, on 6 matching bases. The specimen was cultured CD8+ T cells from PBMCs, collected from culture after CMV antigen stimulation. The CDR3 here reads CASRRTSGGASELFF. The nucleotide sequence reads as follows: TGTGCCAGCAGACGGACATCGGGGGGGGCAAGTGAACTGTTTTTT.